The T cell receptor (beta chain) under discussion was sequenced for a study of cytomegalovirus exposure and HLA in healthy donors. For the study at large: Among the approximately 400 genotyped donors, approximately 81% were placed in the Caucasian-associated ancestry cluster. Regarding the study as a whole: At a 0.05 false discovery rate, a later analysis found about 17,000 TCR beta sequences to be associated with HLA alleles. TCR beta sequences reportedly predicted most subjects' HLA-A and HLA-B alleles accurately. The study dropped some indistinguishable V segments, TRBV6-2 and TRBV6-3 among them.

Comment on this clone: Its specificity is unknown. Other DNA variants within this sample encode the same CDR3.

Primers included in the PCR were 60 Vbeta and 13 Jbeta primers. Method: immunoSEQ multiplex PCR; TCRdb's copy keeps in-frame clones and lacks some. The table includes approximately 84,000 clones, roughly 80% detected once. V shed 5 bases and J 5 bases; nucleotides not matched to a gene: 1. Germline lookup yields CDR1 MDHEN and CDR2 SYDVKM. This CDR3 has 13 amino acids. Sequencing used PBMCs. This TCR was recovered from a man aged 35-49 years in good health and CMV-seronegative. The chain employs TRBV28 and TRBJ1-5, with TRBD1 identical over 9 bases. The CDR3 here is CASSRTGDQPQHF. The CDR3 nucleotides read TGTGCCAGCAGTAGGACAGGGGATCAGCCCCAGCATTTT.